The 19 T cell receptor beta chains listed next were all sequenced from one sample in a study of beta chain features in type 1 diabetes. What was sequenced were expressed TCRB transcripts, since all of the isolated RNA had been reverse transcribed. Libraries were prepared by immunoSEQ multiplex PCR; TCRdb keeps only in-frame clonotypes and omits some of them. The sample comprises hundreds of thousands of clones, 30% of which are singletons, and 0.05% to 0.065% rests with the top ten. Source material: naive CD4+ T cells from blood. All receptors derive from a man between 18 and 35 years old in good health.

This clone appeared once. This chain links TRBV29-1 with TRBJ2-5; TRBD1 is a possible D gene (6 bases). The J call may be wrong; the DNA end is better matched by TRBJ2-7. Per the germline V gene, CDR1 is SQVTM and CDR2 is ANQGSEA. This CDR3 contains 13 residues. The CDR3 DNA reads TGCAGCGTTGAAGGGACAGAAACCTACGAGCAGTACTTC. Amino acids: CSVEGTETYEQYF.

This clone was counted a few times. The V gene is TRBV30, the J gene TRBJ2-3; D is possibly TRBD2 (5 bases). The CDR3 contains 11 residues. The V end was cut by 0 bases, the J end by 8 bases, with 6 bases between. Germline V lookup: CDR1 GTSNPN, CDR2 SVGIG (reference sequence). CDR3 sequence: CAWSVRGTQYF. The CDR3 DNA follows: TGTGCCTGGAGTGTACGGGGTACGCAGTATTTT.

In its sample, this clone was seen a few times. The chain recombines TRBV4-2 with TRBJ2-7; the match to TRBD2 covers 7 bases. CDR3 length: 15 residues. V was clipped by 0 bases and J by 0 bases; unmatched bases: 2. Germline assignment: CDR1 LGHNA and CDR2 YNFKEQ. The CDR3 coding sequence is TGTGCCAGCAGCCAAGATGGCGGGAGCTCCTACGAGCAGTACTTC. Protein product: CASSQDGGSSYEQYF.

CDR3 amino acids: CASSPDRAWSGTDTQYF. The CDR3 nucleotides are TGTGCCAGCTCACCGGACAGGGCCTGGTCTGGCACAGATACGCAGTATTTT. This chain uses TRBV18 with TRBJ2-3; 8 bases are shared with TRBD1. Germline V gene sequence: CDR1 KGHSH, CDR2 LQKENI. The CDR3 is 17 residues long. V was pared by 3 bases and J by 1 base, with 9 bases of the junction left unmatched. Drawing the rest from reference TRBV18 and TRBJ2-3, the complete variable domain is NAGVMQNPRHLVRRRGQEARLRCSPMKGHSHVYWYRQLPEEGLKFMVYLQKENIIDESGMPKERFSAEFPKEGPSILRIQQVVRGDSAAYFCASSPDRAWSGTDTQYFGPGTRLTVL.

This clone has more than one count but fewer than ten. This rearrangement joins TRBV29-1 to TRBJ2-7, with D perhaps given as TRBD1 or TRBD2 (6 bases each). Germline CDR1 and CDR2: SQVTM and ANQGSEA. This CDR3 is 13 amino acids long. The V end lost 3 bases, the J end lost 6 bases, and 15 bases lay between the germline ends. CDR3 bases: TGCAGCGTTGATTTGGGGGGCGGTCTCGAGCAGTACTTC. Translated, it gives CSVDLGGGLEQYF.

The chain is built from TRBV9 and TRBJ2-4; the D gene is possibly TRBD2 (6 bases). The ends were cut back, 4 bases at V and 3 bases at J, with 17 bases in the middle. The CDR3 length is 16 residues. The germline CDR1 and CDR2 sequences are SGDLS and YYNGEE. CDR3: CASSSTGGLGKNIQYF. The CDR3 DNA is TGTGCCAGCAGCTCCACCGGGGGTCTGGGCAAAAACATTCAGTACTTC. Based on the CDR3 plus reference TRBV9 and TRBJ2-4, the full variable domain is DSGVTQTPKHLITATGQRVTLRCSPRSGDLSVYWYQQSLDQGLQFLIQYYNGEERAKGNILERFSAQQFPDLHSELNLSSLELGDSALYFCASSSTGGLGKNIQYFGAGTRLSVL.

This sequence joins TRBV30 and TRBJ2-5; the D is unclear. Germline V CDR1 and CDR2: GTSNPN, SVGIG (reference sequence). This CDR3 has 10 residues. V lost 3 bases, J lost 5 bases, and 4 bases lay in between. CDR3 sequence reads: CAWRRETQYF. CDR3 sequence (DNA): TGTGCCTGGAGGAGGGAGACCCAGTACTTC.

The table lists this clone with a few counts. The chain recombines TRBV28 with TRBJ2-3; D gene unclear. Germline V CDR1 and CDR2: MDHEN, SYDVKM. Trimming shortened V by 7 bases and J by 5 bases, and 4 bases separated the two germline ends. The CDR3 contains 10 residues. As DNA, the CDR3 is TGTGCCAGCATTGGAGATACGCAGTATTTT. Translation: CASIGDTQYF.

This clone turned up a few times. V gene TRBV30 combines with J gene TRBJ1-5; TRBD1 aligns across 7 bases. CDR1 GTSNPN and CDR2 SVGIG come from the germline V gene (reference sequence). V gave up 5 bases and J gave up 4 bases; unmatched junction bases: 5. The CDR3 runs to 13 residues. CDR3 nucleotides: TGTGCCTGGGGACCGGACAGGAATCAGCCCCAGCATTTT. Residues: CAWGPDRNQPQHF.

This clone was counted only a few times. V is TRBV9 and J is TRBJ2-1, with TRBD2 matching 11 bases. The CDR3 runs to 15 residues. Trimming at V came to 4 bases and at J to 7 bases, leaving 7 bases not matched to a gene. Per the germline V gene, CDR1 is SGDLS and CDR2 is YYNGEE. The CDR3 sequence: CASSLTGTSGNEQFF. The DNA of the CDR3 is TGTGCCAGCAGCCTCACCGGGACTAGCGGAAATGAGCAGTTCTTC. Variable domain in full (rest from reference TRBV9 and TRBJ2-1): DSGVTQTPKHLITATGQRVTLRCSPRSGDLSVYWYQQSLDQGLQFLIQYYNGEERAKGNILERFSAQQFPDLHSELNLSSLELGDSALYFCASSLTGTSGNEQFFGPGTRLTVL.

The CDR3 DNA reads as TGTGCCAGCAGCGTAGATATCGGAAGCTCCTACAATGAGCAGTTCTTC. Translation: CASSVDIGSSYNEQFF. The V gene is TRBV9, the J gene TRBJ2-1; D gene unclear. The V gene's germline CDR1 is SGDLS and CDR2 YYNGEE. V shed 0 bases and J shed 0 bases, with 10 bases lying between them. CDR3 size: 16 residues.

J is TRBJ2-7 and V is TRBV4-2, with unresolved D. Germline-derived CDR1 and CDR2 are LGHNA and YNFKEQ. The CDR3 totals 13 residues. V gave up 0 bases and J gave up 4 bases, with 7 bases separating them. CDR3 region: CASSQEAWYEQYF. As DNA, the CDR3 is TGTGCCAGCAGCCAAGAAGCGTGGTACGAGCAGTACTTC.

V and J are TRBV2 and TRBJ1-4; D remains unclear. The ends were cut back, 6 bases at V and 6 bases at J, with 8 bases in the middle. Per the germline V gene, CDR1 is SNHLY and CDR2 is FYNNEI. There are 12 residues in the CDR3. The CDR3 region has the DNA TGTGCCAGCAGCTACATCGATGAAAAACTGTTTTTT. Protein product: CASSYIDEKLFF.

This clone occurred a few times. The genes are TRBV9 and TRBJ2-1; a weak D match, TRBD1 (6 bases). Trimming pared 0 bases from V and 10 bases from J, leaving 17 bases between. CDR1 and CDR2 (germline): SGDLS, YYNGEE. CDR3 length equals 15 residues. The CDR3 DNA reads TGTGCCAGCAGCGTAGGTTACAGGGTAACAGGGGAGCAGTTCTTC. Translating it yields CASSVGYRVTGEQFF.

This chain uses TRBV6-5 with TRBJ2-3; possible D gene TRBD1, 5 bases. Trimming pared 6 bases from V and 1 base from J, leaving 8 bases between. CDR3 length equals 13 residues. Germline CDR1 is MNHEY and CDR2 is SVGAGI. DNA for the CDR3: TGTGCCAGCAGGGGGCTTGGCACAGATACGCAGTATTTT. The encoded protein is CASRGLGTDTQYF.

This clone showed up just a few times. This chain joins TRBV25-1 and TRBJ2-2; D is undetermined. Germline V gives CDR1 MGHDK, CDR2 SYGVNS. V gave up 7 bases and J gave up 4 bases, with 13 bases separating them. The CDR3 contains 14 residues. CDR3 nucleotides: TGTGCCAGCACAAATCGAGGTGGCACCGGGGAGCTGTTTTTT. Translating it yields CASTNRGGTGELFF.

This clone was observed a handful of times. V is TRBV6-1 and J is TRBJ2-1; TRBD2 matches at 9 bases. There are 15 residues in the CDR3. Trimming removed 3 bases from V and 3 bases from J; junction bases left unmatched: 3. Germline V CDR1 and CDR2: MNHNS, SASEGT. The CDR3 spells CASSELAGDYNEQFF. The CDR3 DNA is TGTGCCAGCAGTGAGTTAGCGGGAGACTACAATGAGCAGTTCTTC.

A note on this clone: The identical CDR3 is also encoded by other nucleotide sequences in the sample. The chain joins TRBV18 to TRBJ1-5; D is unclear. The CDR3 totals 14 residues. Trimming removed 3 bases from V and 4 bases from J, with 10 bases in between. CDR1 and CDR2 from the germline V gene are KGHSH and LQKENI. The CDR3 nucleotides read TGTGCCAGCTCACCGAGGGCGGGGAATCAGCCCCAGCATTTT. This translates into CASSPRAGNQPQHF.

This clone was counted between two and nine times. The chain's CDR3 is CASSVGTDYEQYF. CDR3 nucleotide sequence: TGTGCCAGCAGTGTGGGAACAGACTACGAGCAGTACTTC. The chain has TRBV25-1 and TRBJ2-7; D not certain. V was trimmed by 4 bases and J by 3 bases, leaving 10 bases between them. The CDR3 loop spans 13 amino acids. The germline CDR1 and CDR2 sequences are MGHDK and SYGVNS.